This entry lists 19 T cell receptor beta chains sequenced from one sample in a study of technical replicates of blood from a handful of donors. Only in-frame clones appear in the TCRdb table, and some are missing; sequencing was by immunoSEQ multiplex PCR. The sample contains about 74,000 clones, 95% of which appear only once. Sequencing input: T cells isolated from PBMCs. The receptor source for this set is a human donor in good health.

This rearrangement joins TRBV9 to TRBJ2-7; D perhaps matches TRBD2 (5 bases). The V gene lost 3 bases and the J gene lost 6 bases, with 7 bases spanning the gap. Germline V lookup: CDR1 SGDLS, CDR2 YYNGEE. This CDR3 region has 11 residues. This chain's CDR3 is CASSDGVEQYF. CDR3 DNA sequence: TGTGCCAGCAGCGACGGGGTCGAGCAGTACTTC.

A single count supports this clone. This chain uses TRBV2 with TRBJ2-5, with D possibly matching TRBD1 (5 bases). The V and J ends lost 5 bases and 9 bases respectively, with 16 bases between them. Germline CDR1 SNHLY, CDR2 FYNNEI. This CDR3 region has 13 residues. The CDR3 DNA is TGTGCCAGCAGTCAGGAATCTATACAGGCCCAGTACTTC. Translated, it gives CASSQESIQAQYF.

The chain has TRBV6-5 and TRBJ2-5, with 7 nucleotides matching TRBD1. CDR1 and CDR2 from the germline V gene are MNHEY and SVGAGI. The CDR3 length is 14 residues. Unmatched junction bases numbered 5, after V lost 5 bases and J lost 2 bases. CDR3 sequence (DNA): TGTGCCAGCAGTCACAGGGGTGGGCAAGAGACCCAGTACTTC. Protein product: CASSHRGGQETQYF.

The chain is built from TRBV19 and TRBJ2-3; a possible D gene is TRBD2 (7 bases). CDR1 is LNHDA, CDR2 SQIVND, per germline (reference sequence). The ends were cut back, 1 base at V and 2 bases at J, with 10 bases in the middle. The CDR3 loop spans 15 amino acids. CDR3 coding DNA: TGTGCCAGTAGTATAGCGGGGGGCTCCACAGATACGCAGTATTTT. Its translation is CASSIAGGSTDTQYF.

This clone has more than one count but fewer than ten. The chain couples TRBV6-5 to TRBJ1-2; tentatively, D is TRBD1 (5 bases). This CDR3 is 13 amino acids long. Germline loops: CDR1 MNHEY, CDR2 SVGAGI. V was pared by 0 bases and J by 7 bases, with 9 bases between. The CDR3 is CASSYSGVSGYTF. The CDR3 bases are TGTGCCAGCAGTTACTCAGGGGTATCTGGCTACACCTTC.

V is TRBV7-9 and J is TRBJ2-1, with D perhaps matching TRBD2 (6 bases). V was shortened by 1 base and J by 5 bases, with 18 bases between the two germline ends. In germline, CDR1 is SEHNR, CDR2 FQNEAQ (reference sequence). The CDR3 length is 17 residues. CDR3 DNA sequence: TGTGCCAGCAGCTTAGGGAGCCGGAGGGATTACAACAATGAGCAGTTCTTC. Translating gives CASSLGSRRDYNNEQFF.

Here the CDR3 reads CSVDTGHGYTF. The CDR3 DNA reads TGCAGCGTCGATACAGGGCACGGCTACACCTTC. The chain is built from TRBV29-1 and TRBJ1-2; D is perhaps TRBD1 (6 bases). CDR1 and CDR2 (germline): SQVTM, ANQGSEA. This CDR3 spans 11 amino acids. V gave up 6 bases and J gave up 8 bases, with 13 bases separating them.

This chain connects TRBV6-1 to TRBJ2-2, with D tentatively TRBD2 (6 bases). Germline values: CDR1 MNHNS, CDR2 SASEGT. Trimming shortened V by 6 bases and J by 3 bases, and 14 bases separated the two germline ends. This CDR3 has 15 residues. This CDR3 is CASRLPGTYTGELFF. CDR3 coding DNA: TGTGCCAGCAGGCTTCCCGGGACTTACACCGGGGAGCTGTTTTTT.

CDR3 DNA sequence: TGTGCCAGCAGCTTATGGGGACTCTACGAGCAGTACTTC. Amino acid sequence: CASSLWGLYEQYF. The chain couples TRBV7-9 to TRBJ2-7, with TRBD2 as a possible D gene (6 bases). Trimming cost V 2 bases and J 3 bases, with 8 bases left between them. This CDR3 spans 13 amino acids. Germline CDR1 reads SEHNR; CDR2 reads FQNEAQ (reference sequence).

The rearrangement joins TRBV29-1 to TRBJ1-1; 7 bases match TRBD1. There are 14 residues in the CDR3. The J segment lost 1 base and the V segment lost 3 bases, leaving 5 bases of the junction unmatched. The germline gives CDR1 SQVTM, CDR2 ANQGSEA. The DNA of the CDR3 is TGCAGCGTTGATATAGGGGGCCCGAACACTGAAGCTTTCTTT. Protein product: CSVDIGGPNTEAFF.

This chain connects TRBV11-3 to TRBJ2-3; TRBD2 agrees at 10 bases. CDR3 length: 16 amino acids. CDR1 and CDR2 (germline): SGHNT, YENEEA. Trimming took 2 bases from V and 3 from J; bases not matched to a gene: 5. Here the CDR3 reads CASSLQRGGFTDTQYF. The CDR3, as DNA: TGTGCCAGCAGCTTACAGCGGGGGGGCTTTACAGATACGCAGTATTTT.

The chain combines TRBV5-4 with TRBJ2-3; 9 positions match TRBD2. V trimming: 4 bases; J trimming: 2 bases; junction bases outside the gene matches: 8. The CDR3 is 16 amino acids. The germline gives CDR1 SGHNT, CDR2 YYREEE (reference sequence). The DNA of the CDR3 is TGTGCCAGCAGCCCGGCGGGGGGGCTATACACAGATACGCAGTATTTT. Its translation: CASSPAGGLYTDTQYF. Full variable domain (remainder filled in from reference TRBV5-4 and TRBJ2-3): ETGVTQSPTHLIKTRGQQVTLRCSSQSGHNTVSWYQQALGQGPQFIFQYYREEENGRGNFPPRFSGLQFPNYSSELNVNALELDDSALYLCASSPAGGLYTDTQYFGPGTRLTVL.

J is TRBJ2-1 and V is TRBV10-3, with 10 bases lining up with TRBD2. The CDR3 covers 15 residues. V gave up 2 bases and J gave up 7 bases; unmatched junction bases: 5. The V gene's germline CDR1 is ENHRY and CDR2 SYGVKD. CDR3: CAISETAGGPNEQFF. The CDR3 nucleotides read TGTGCCATCAGTGAGACAGCGGGAGGGCCAAATGAGCAGTTCTTC.

This chain connects TRBV11-2 to TRBJ1-1, with TRBD1 matching over 7 bases. With V trimmed by 2 bases and J by 0 bases, 15 bases remained unmatched. The germline V gene has CDR1 SGHAT and CDR2 FQNNGV. This CDR3 region has 19 residues. CDR3 in amino acids: CASSLSAGTAPNMNTEAFF. For the CDR3, the DNA is TGTGCCAGCAGCTTATCGGCCGGGACAGCGCCCAACATGAACACTGAAGCTTTCTTT.

The rearrangement joins TRBV13 to TRBJ2-7; 10 bases map to TRBD2. Germline CDR1 reads PRHDT; CDR2 reads FYEKMQ (reference sequence). The V and J ends lost 5 bases and 7 bases, in that order; junction bases with no gene match: 11. The CDR3 loop spans 15 amino acids. The CDR3 here is CASSPRLAGEEEQYF. CDR3 in DNA: TGTGCCAGCAGCCCCCGGCTAGCGGGAGAGGAAGAGCAGTACTTC.

The chain uses TRBV4-2 and TRBJ2-7, with TRBD1 matching over 7 bases. This CDR3 has 15 amino acids. After removal of 1 base from V and 0 bases from J, the junction contained 3 bases not matched to a gene. CDR1 and CDR2 (germline): LGHNA, YNFKEQ. The CDR3 nucleotides read TGTGCCAGCAGCCAAGTTGACAGGGACTCCTACGAGCAGTACTTC. It encodes CASSQVDRDSYEQYF.

This clone was seen only once. The chain joins TRBV5-4 to TRBJ2-1; 8 positions match TRBD2. The germline V gene has CDR1 SGHNT and CDR2 YYREEE (reference sequence). CDR3 length: 15 residues. V lost 3 bases and J lost 7; bases outside the gene matches: 9. The CDR3 bases are TGTGCCAGCAGCTCGCCGGGCGGGGGGAGGAATGAGCAGTTCTTC. Translating gives CASSSPGGGRNEQFF.

This clone was observed once. This rearrangement joins TRBV27 to TRBJ2-1; the D gene is possibly TRBD2 (5 bases). The germline V gene has CDR1 MNHEY and CDR2 SMNVEV (reference sequence). CDR3 length equals 15 residues. V lost 2 bases and J 8 bases, leaving 16 bases between the germline ends. The DNA for the CDR3 is TGTGCCAGCAGTTTAGGAGGAGGTTTGGTCGATGAGCAGTTCTTC. It codes for CASSLGGGLVDEQFF.

The V call is TRBV7-9, the J call TRBJ1-5, with a tentative D call TRBD1 (6 bases). The germline V gene encodes CDR1 SEHNR and CDR2 FQNEAQ (reference sequence). The CDR3 is 15 amino acids. V was shortened by 1 base and J by 6 bases, with 13 bases between the two germline ends. In DNA, the CDR3 is TGTGCCAGCAGCTTAGATTCGACAGGTGGTCAGCCCCAGCATTTT. Translating it yields CASSLDSTGGQPQHF.